This TCR beta chain was identified during a study of beta chain features in type 1 diabetes. Findings of the study overall: The study left unresolved whether HLA type influences TCRB rearrangement. Sequencing from cDNA could over-represent high-TCR-expressing cells. Within the patient group, naive, central memory and Treg TCRB repertoires appeared more similar to each other than within healthy donors. Across all four CD4+ subsets, people with type 1 diabetes showed modestly shorter TCRB CDR3s.

Sequencing targeted expressed TCRB transcripts, as all isolated RNA had been reverse transcribed. Measured with immunoSEQ multiplex PCR; TCRdb has only the in-frame clones, and not every one. Of nearly 350,000 clones listed, around 9% are singletons. Averaging roughly 120 mL, one heparinised blood draw was given by each donor. At least ten counts were recorded for this clone. Antigen unknown. CDR1 is SQVTM, CDR2 ANQGSEA, per germline. The V and J ends lost 3 bases and 2 bases, in that order; junction bases with no gene match: 6. The CDR3 has 14 amino acids. V usage is TRBV29-1 and J usage is TRBJ2-7, with 8 bases aligning to TRBD2. The sample comprised central memory CD4+ T cells from blood. This receptor was taken from a man between 25 and 39 years old with type 1 diabetes. As DNA, the CDR3 is TGCAGCGTTGAGACCGGGACTAGTGCCTACGAGCAGTACTTC. This translates into CSVETGTSAYEQYF.